This TCR beta chain was captured in a study of PD-1 blockade in classical Hodgkin lymphoma. Indicated time point: newly diagnosed, previously untreated cHL patient sample. Germline assignment: CDR1 MNHNS and CDR2 SASEGT. The germline V and J ends were trimmed by 4 bases and 6 bases, with 12 bases remaining between them. The CDR3 loop spans 14 amino acids. Findings and limits, study-wide: At baseline, newly diagnosed patients reportedly showed less TCR diversity than healthy donors.

The table lists this clone with a few counts. Its cognate antigen is unknown. TCRdb keeps only in-frame clones here, not all; method: immunoSEQ multiplex PCR. The sample lists 20,000 to 25,000 clones, 90% to 95% occurring once. What was sequenced was peripheral blood mononuclear cells (PBMCs). This chain uses TRBV6-1 with TRBJ2-2; a weak D match, TRBD1 (6 bases). The source is a human donor with classical Hodgkin lymphoma. The CDR3 protein is CASSALQGPGELFF. For the CDR3, the DNA is TGTGCCAGCAGTGCCTTACAGGGTCCCGGGGAGCTGTTTTTT.